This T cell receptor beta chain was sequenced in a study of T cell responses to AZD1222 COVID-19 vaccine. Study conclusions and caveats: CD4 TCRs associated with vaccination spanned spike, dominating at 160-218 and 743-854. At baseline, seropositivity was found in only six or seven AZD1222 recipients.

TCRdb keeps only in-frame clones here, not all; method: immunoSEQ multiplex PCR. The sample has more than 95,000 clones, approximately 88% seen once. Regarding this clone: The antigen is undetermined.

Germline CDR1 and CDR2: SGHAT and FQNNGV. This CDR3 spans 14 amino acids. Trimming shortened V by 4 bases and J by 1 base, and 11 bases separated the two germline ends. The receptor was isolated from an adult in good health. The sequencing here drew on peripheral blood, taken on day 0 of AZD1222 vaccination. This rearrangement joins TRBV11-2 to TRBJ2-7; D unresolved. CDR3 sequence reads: CASSSRTASYEQYF. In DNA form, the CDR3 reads TGTGCCAGCAGCTCTAGGACGGCGTCCTACGAGCAGTACTTC.